This T cell receptor (beta chain) was obtained from a study of cytomegalovirus exposure and HLA in healthy donors. About this clone itself: Its target is not known.

Study-wide points: Later analysis identified a missense DCLRE1C variant that was linked to TCR beta V- and J-gene trimming. The availability of immune exposure information extended only to CMV serostatus.

The PCR had 60 Vbeta and 13 Jbeta primers. Sequencing used immunoSEQ multiplex PCR; TCRdb keeps in-frame clones, though not all of them. In the table there are some 130,000 clones, about 80% of which are singletons. CDR3 length equals 11 residues. Germline V gives CDR1 SGDLS, CDR2 YYNGEE. Trimming stripped 0 bases from V and 5 bases from J, with 3 bases between. The rearrangement joins TRBV9 to TRBJ2-7; D gene ambiguous. The sequence was collected from a woman between 50 and 59 years old in good health and CMV-seronegative. The sample comprised PBMCs. The CDR3, as DNA: TGTGCCAGCAGCGTAGGTAACGAGCAGTACTTC. It is translated as CASSVGNEQYF.